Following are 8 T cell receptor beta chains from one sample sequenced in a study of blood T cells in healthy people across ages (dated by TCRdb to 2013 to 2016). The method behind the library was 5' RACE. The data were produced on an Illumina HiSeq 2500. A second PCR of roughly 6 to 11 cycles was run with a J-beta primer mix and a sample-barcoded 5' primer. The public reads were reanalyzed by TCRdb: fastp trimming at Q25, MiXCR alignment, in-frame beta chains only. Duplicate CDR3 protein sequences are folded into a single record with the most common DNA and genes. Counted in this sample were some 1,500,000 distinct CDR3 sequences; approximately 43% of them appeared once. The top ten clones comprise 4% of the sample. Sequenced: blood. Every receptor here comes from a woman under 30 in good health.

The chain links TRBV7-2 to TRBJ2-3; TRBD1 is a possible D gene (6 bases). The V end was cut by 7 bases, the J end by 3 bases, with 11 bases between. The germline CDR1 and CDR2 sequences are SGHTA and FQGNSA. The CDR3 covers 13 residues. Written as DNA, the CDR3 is TGTGCCAGCACGGACACAGGGACAGATACGCAGTATTTT. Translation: CASTDTGTDTQYF.

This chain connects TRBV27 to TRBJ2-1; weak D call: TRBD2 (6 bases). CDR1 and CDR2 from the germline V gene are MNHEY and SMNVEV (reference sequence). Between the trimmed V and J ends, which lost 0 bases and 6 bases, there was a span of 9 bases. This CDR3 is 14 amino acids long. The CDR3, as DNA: TGTGCCAGCAGTTTATCAGCGGGCGTCAATGAGCAGTTCTTC. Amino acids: CASSLSAGVNEQFF.

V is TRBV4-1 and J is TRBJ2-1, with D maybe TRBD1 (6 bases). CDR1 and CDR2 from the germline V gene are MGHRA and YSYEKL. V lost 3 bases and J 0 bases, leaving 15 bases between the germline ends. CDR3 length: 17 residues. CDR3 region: CASSHLTGLISYNEQFF. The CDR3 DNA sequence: TGCGCCAGCAGCCATCTTACAGGGTTAATCTCCTACAATGAGCAGTTCTTC.

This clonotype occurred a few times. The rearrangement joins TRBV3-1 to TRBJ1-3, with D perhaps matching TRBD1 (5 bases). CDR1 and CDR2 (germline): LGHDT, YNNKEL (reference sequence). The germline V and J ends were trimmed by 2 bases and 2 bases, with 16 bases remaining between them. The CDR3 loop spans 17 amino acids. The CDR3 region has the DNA TGTGCCAGCAGCCAACCCATTTCCAGGGCGGCTGGAAACACCATATATTTT. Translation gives CASSQPISRAAGNTIYF.

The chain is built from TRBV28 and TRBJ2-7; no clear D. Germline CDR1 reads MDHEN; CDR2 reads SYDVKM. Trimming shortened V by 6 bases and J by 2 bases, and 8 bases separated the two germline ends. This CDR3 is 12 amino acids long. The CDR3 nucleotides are TGTGCCAGCAGGGTTCAGCCCTACGAGCAGTACTTC. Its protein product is CASRVQPYEQYF. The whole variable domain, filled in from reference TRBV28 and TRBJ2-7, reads DVKVTQSSRYLVKRTGEKVFLECVQDMDHENMFWYRQDPGLGLRLIYFSYDVKMKEKGDIPEGYSVSREKKERFSLILESASTNQTSMYLCASRVQPYEQYFGPGTRLTVT.

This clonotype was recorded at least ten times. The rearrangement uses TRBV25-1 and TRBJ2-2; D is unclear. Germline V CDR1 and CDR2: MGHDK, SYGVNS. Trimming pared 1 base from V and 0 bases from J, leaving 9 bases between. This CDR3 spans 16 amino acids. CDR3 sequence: CASSESPRTNTGELFF. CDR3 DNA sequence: TGTGCCAGCAGTGAATCCCCCAGAACGAACACCGGGGAGCTGTTTTTT.

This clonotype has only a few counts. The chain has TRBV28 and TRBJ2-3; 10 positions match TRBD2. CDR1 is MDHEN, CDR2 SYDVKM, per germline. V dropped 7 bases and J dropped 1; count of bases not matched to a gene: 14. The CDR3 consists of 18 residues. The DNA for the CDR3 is TGTGCCAGCAACTTAGCGGGAGGTGTTGTGAGAGGCACAGATACGCAGTATTTT. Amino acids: CASNLAGGVVRGTDTQYF.

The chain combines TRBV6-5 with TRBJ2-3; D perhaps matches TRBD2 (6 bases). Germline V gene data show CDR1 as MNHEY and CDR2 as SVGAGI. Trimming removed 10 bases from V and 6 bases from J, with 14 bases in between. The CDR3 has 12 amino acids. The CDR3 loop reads CATSGPRDTQYF. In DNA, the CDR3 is TGTGCCACCAGCGGGCCGAGGGATACGCAGTATTTT.